The rows below give T cell receptor beta chains drawn from one sample of a study of T cell repertoires in cytomegalovirus infection. A single record per CDR3 protein comes from TCRdb applying MiXCR to the reads. Altogether more than 140,000 distinct CDR3 sequences are present, about 6.5% being singletons, with the ten largest covering roughly 18%. The sample was PBMCs. The receptors were sampled from a human donor in good health (CMV status not recorded). Some clones in this sample may be carry-over from other donors' samples. Each CDR3 is given with its conserved first and last residue. D genes are given only for firm matches. Not every row has a clone size; where given, it reads once, few, many or a size class.

abundance	v_gene	d_gene	j_gene	CDR3aa	CDR3nt
few	TRBV4-2	.	TRBJ2-3	CASSRLTGDTDTQYF	TGTGCCAGCAGCCGTTTGACAGGAGACACAGATACGCAGTATTTT
many	TRBV7-8	.	TRBJ1-5	CASSLFEGPRQPQHF	TGTGCCAGCAGCTTATTCGAGGGTCCTCGGCAGCCCCAGCATTTT
many	TRBV7-9	TRBD1	TRBJ2-1	CASSLPGTVNEQFF	TGTGCCAGCAGCTTACCCGGGACAGTTAATGAGCAGTTCTTC
few	TRBV7-2	.	TRBJ1-4	CASSLGRGEKLFF	TGTGCCAGCAGCTTAGGCAGGGGTGAAAAACTGTTTTTT
many	TRBV7-2	.	TRBJ1-6	CASSSGARGFPSPLHF	TGTGCCAGCAGCTCAGGTGCCAGGGGTTTCCCCTCACCCCTCCACTTT
few	TRBV19	TRBD1	TRBJ1-6	CASSIRDSSMTPLHF	TGTGCCAGTAGTATCCGGGACAGCTCCATGACACCCCTCCACTTT
.	TRBV5-6	TRBD2	TRBJ2-5	CASSGLPLAGAETQYF	TGTGCCAGCAGCGGCCTCCCCCTAGCGGGGGCAGAGACCCAGTACTTC
many	TRBV20-1	.	TRBJ2-5	CSASGGGWVETQYF	TGCAGTGCTAGTGGAGGGGGCTGGGTCGAGACCCAGTACTTC
many	TRBV7-2	.	TRBJ2-1	CASSFGTLWGEQFF	TGTGCCAGCAGCTTTGGGACACTCTGGGGTGAGCAGTTCTTC
few	TRBV12-3/TRBV12-4	TRBD1	TRBJ2-2	CASSPGQGMDTGELFF	TGTGCCAGCAGTCCGGGACAGGGTATGGACACCGGGGAGCTGTTTTTT
many	TRBV6-5	.	TRBJ2-7	CASSYSSRGWYEQYF	TGTGCCAGCAGTTACTCCTCCCGGGGGTGGTACGAGCAGTACTTC
.	TRBV11-2	.	TRBJ2-7	CASSLLAGAPTYEQYF	TGTGCCAGCAGCCTCCTGGCCGGGGCGCCTACCTACGAGCAGTACTTC
few	TRBV11-2	.	TRBJ2-7	CASSLVRNSYEQYF	TGTGCCAGCAGCTTAGTCAGAAACTCCTACGAGCAGTACTTC
many	TRBV20-1	.	TRBJ1-2	CSARDGGSTYGYTF	TGCAGTGCTAGAGATGGGGGGTCCACCTATGGCTACACCTTC
few	TRBV29-1	TRBD1	TRBJ2-2	CSVQTGGNTGELFF	TGCAGCGTCCAGACAGGGGGCAACACCGGGGAGCTGTTTTTT
many	TRBV7-2	.	TRBJ1-2	CASSLARGSYGYTF	TGTGCCAGCAGCTTAGCGCGGGGTAGCTATGGCTACACCTTC
many	TRBV12-5	TRBD1	TRBJ1-5	CASGFPGQGRQPQHF	TGTGCTAGTGGTTTCCCAGGACAGGGCCGGCAGCCCCAGCATTTT
.	TRBV10-2	.	TRBJ1-3	CASSEWGSGNTIYF	TGCGCCAGCAGTGAGTGGGGATCCGGAAACACCATATATTTT
.	TRBV29-1	TRBD2	TRBJ2-1	CSAKGLAGGDYEQFF	TGCAGCGCAAAAGGACTAGCGGGGGGGGATTATGAGCAGTTCTTC
few	TRBV27	.	TRBJ2-6	CASRENRAGANVLTF	TGTGCCAGCAGAGAAAACAGGGCTGGGGCCAACGTCCTGACTTTC
many	TRBV20-1	TRBD2	TRBJ2-5	CSASGLAETQYF	TGCAGTGCCTCGGGACTAGCGGAGACCCAGTACTTC
many	TRBV20-1	.	TRBJ2-7	CSAREGGYEQYF	TGCAGTGCTAGAGAGGGGGGTTACGAGCAGTACTTC